This TCR beta chain comes out of a study of monozygotic twins with inflammatory bowel disease (dated by TCRdb to the late 2010s). Looking at the study overall: In total, some 30 monozygotic twin pairs made up the full study: 19 Danish pairs, all IBD-discordant, plus nine German pairs, of which four were IBD-concordant and five were IBD-discordant. The search for disease-associated traits relied mainly on comparing, within discordant pairs, IBD patients with their genetically identical healthy co-twins. Each individual had, on average, about 151 000 unique TCRalpha sequences and 181 000 unique TCRbeta sequences available for analysis. On the study overall, not on this receptor specifically: TCRbeta repertoire diversity, by inverse Simpson index, was decreased in IBD patients compared with their healthy co-twins. Concordant and discordant twins showed no difference in repertoire similarity, possibly because of limited statistical power. Background noise and inter-individual variability may have been introduced into the repertoires by the differing immunosuppressive treatments among patients. No single strong signal or clonotype linked to IBD turned up in the results, so the idea that one exists was not supported. Fewer clonotypes were shared with other individuals by IBD patients than by healthy twins, most markedly in patients showing signs of disease activity. Distinction between different T cell subtypes could not be achieved in the analysis.

A remark on this clonotype: The antigen this receptor binds is unknown.

A roughly 2.7 ml peripheral blood sample was drawn into PAXgene tubes per donor and stored at -80°C. Total RNA was isolated from whole blood with the PAXgene blood miRNA kit on an automated QIAcube, without T cell sorting. Peripheral blood from monozygotic twin pairs concordant or discordant for inflammatory bowel disease was subjected to deep TCRalpha and TCRbeta repertoire profiling with unique molecular barcoding. Smoking habits were recorded for all twin pairs, and each individual was classified as a current, former or never smoker. The library was made by 5' RACE. Preparation of each TCR library used approximately 4,000 ng of total RNA. For each sample, cDNA synthesis with SMARTScribe reverse transcriptase was split into eight separate reactions. During cDNA synthesis, template switching was used to introduce unique molecular identifiers that contained a 6-nucleotide sample barcode. Two nested PCRs of about 16 and 10 cycles amplified the TCRalpha and TCRbeta cDNA, and bead purification followed each PCR. Before amplification, the cDNA was both treated with uracil DNA-glycosylase and purified with the QIAquick PCR purification kit. The second PCR added Illumina TruSeq-compatible adapters along with sample-specific barcodes. Library quality and concentration were assessed using TapeStation and Qubit, and about 5 ng of each library was pooled. The pooled libraries were sequenced with 2 x 100 bp reads and custom sequencing primers on an Illumina HiSeq2500 single-index Rapid Run. Per the original workflow: MiGEC version 1.2.6 was used for UMI-based consensus assembly to correct PCR and sequencing errors. MiXCR version 2.1.1 was used for V(D)J alignment, clonotype assembly and CDR3 extraction. To normalise gene usage, clonotype sharing and MAIT/NKT TCR abundance, the top 1000, 10 000 and 20 000 clonotypes in each sample were analysed. After downsampling to 27 000 UMIs, diversity was calculated as the inverse Simpson index using the vegan R package. Paired Mann-Whitney U tests were applied to discordant twin pairs, with Benjamini-Hochberg correction for multiple testing. Each CDR3 protein sequence appears as one entry after TCRdb reprocessed the reads, and no DNA is included. In this record, the V and J calls reflect TCRdb's handling and not the investigators' own analysis. In this sample's table one finds some 330,000 distinct CDR3 sequences. The ten most abundant clones make up roughly 5.3% of the sample.

The material sequenced was blood. This receptor was obtained from a human donor with ulcerative colitis or Crohn's disease, or a healthy co-twin of an affected twin (not recorded which).

For the CDR3, the sequence is CASRQSSVPYNEQFF. The chain is encoded by TRBV7-9 joined to TRBJ2-1; TCRdb outputs TRBD2, but without DNA this stays unchecked. CDR1 and CDR2, looked up from the germline V gene (reference sequence), are SEHNR and FQNEAQ. From cysteine to phenylalanine, the CDR3 is 15 amino acids long. DNA is not on record.